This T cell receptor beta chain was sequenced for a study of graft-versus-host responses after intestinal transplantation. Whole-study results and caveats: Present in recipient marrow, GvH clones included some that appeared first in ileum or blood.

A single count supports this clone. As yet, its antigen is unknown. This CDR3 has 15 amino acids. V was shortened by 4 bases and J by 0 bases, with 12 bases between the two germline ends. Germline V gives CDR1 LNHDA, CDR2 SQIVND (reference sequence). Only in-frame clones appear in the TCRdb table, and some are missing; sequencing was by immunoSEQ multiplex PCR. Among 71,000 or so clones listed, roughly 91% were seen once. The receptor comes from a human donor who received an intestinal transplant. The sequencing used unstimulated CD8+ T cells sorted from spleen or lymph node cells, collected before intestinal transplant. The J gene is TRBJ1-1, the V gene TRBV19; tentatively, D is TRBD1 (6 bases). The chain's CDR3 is CASSTGEGMNTEAFF. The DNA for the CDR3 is TGTGCCAGTAGTACAGGGGAGGGGATGAACACTGAAGCTTTCTTT.